This TCR beta chain was identified in a study of OX40 agonist ivuxolimab in advanced cancers. Germline loops: CDR1 ENHRY, CDR2 SYGVKD. The CDR3 is 12 residues long. Deletions cut 4 bases from V and 6 bases from J, with 10 bases between. The method was immunoSEQ multiplex PCR; TCRdb's version includes in-frame clones alone and lacks a portion of them. This sample has about 53,000 clones; roughly nine tenths occur once, and the top ten carry around 9.9%. General observations from the study: Among T cells, CD8+ cells averaged more expanded clones than CD4+ cells. Expanded peripheral T-cell antigen specificity went undetermined. Low normalized T-cell clonal expansion was also seen in some nonresponders.

Turning to this clone: Its antigen is undetermined.

This chain joins TRBV10-3 and TRBJ2-7; D assignment may be TRBD1 or TRBD2 (5 bases each). This TCR came from an adult with an advanced solid tumor such as melanoma, head and neck, liver or kidney cancer. Here the sequenced sample was CD4+ or CD8+ T cells sorted from blood, taken in a trial of the OX40 agonist ivuxolimab. This CDR3 is CAISVVGGEQYF. CDR3 bases: TGTGCCATCAGTGTGGTTGGGGGCGAGCAGTACTTC.